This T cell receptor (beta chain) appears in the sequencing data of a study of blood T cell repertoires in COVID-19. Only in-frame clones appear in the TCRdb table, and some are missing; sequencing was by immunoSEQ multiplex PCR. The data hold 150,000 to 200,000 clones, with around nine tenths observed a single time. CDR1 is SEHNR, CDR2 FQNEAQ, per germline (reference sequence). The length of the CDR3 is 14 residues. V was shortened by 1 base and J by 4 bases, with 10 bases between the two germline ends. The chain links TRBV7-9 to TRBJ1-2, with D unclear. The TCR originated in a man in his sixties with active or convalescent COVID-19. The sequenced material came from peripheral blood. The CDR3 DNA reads TGTGCCAGCAGCTTAGAGGTGGGCCCCTATGGCTACACCTTC. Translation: CASSLEVGPYGYTF.